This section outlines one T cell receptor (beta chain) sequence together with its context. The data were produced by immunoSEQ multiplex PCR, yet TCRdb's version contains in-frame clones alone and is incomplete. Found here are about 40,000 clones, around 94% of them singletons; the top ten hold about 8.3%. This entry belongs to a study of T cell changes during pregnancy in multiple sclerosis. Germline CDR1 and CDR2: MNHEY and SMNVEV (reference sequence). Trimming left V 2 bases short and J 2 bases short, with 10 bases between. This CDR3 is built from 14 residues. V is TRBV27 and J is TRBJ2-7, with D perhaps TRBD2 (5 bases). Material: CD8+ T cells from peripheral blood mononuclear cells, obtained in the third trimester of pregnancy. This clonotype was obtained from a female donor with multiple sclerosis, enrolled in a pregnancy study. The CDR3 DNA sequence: TGTGCCAGCAGTTTAACGGGGATCCCCTACGAGCAGTACTTC. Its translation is CASSLTGIPYEQYF.